The 3 T cell receptor beta chains given below trace back to one sample, sequenced in a study of regulatory T cells in long-lasting Graves disease. The time point: persistent/refractory GD, antithyroid drugs over 5 years with positive TRAb. The authors made the TCR library using RNA they extracted from PBMCs. With iRepertoire HTBI primers and Arm-PCR of CDR3 regions, TCR beta libraries were built. TCRdb independently ran MiXCR on the multiplex PCR reads; one entry per CDR3 protein. The repertoire holds over 450,000 distinct CDR3 sequences, with under 25% as singletons. The sample here was peripheral blood mononuclear cells (PBMCs), taken when the disease was refractory, from a patient treated with antithyroid drugs. The receptors come from a female donor with Graves disease.

This clonotype was counted ten times or more. The chain joins TRBV20-1 to TRBJ1-4, with D unresolved. Germline CDR1 is DFQATT and CDR2 is SNEGSKA (reference sequence). Trimming took 6 bases from V and 0 from J, leaving 8 bases between them. This CDR3 comprises 13 residues. CDR3 sequence (DNA): TGCAGTGCCCCTGAGGCAACTAATGAAAAACTGTTTTTT. Translating it yields CSAPEATNEKLFF.

This clonotype has a count of ten or more. This chain joins TRBV6-1 and TRBJ2-5; D perhaps matches TRBD1 (6 bases). V gave up 4 bases and J gave up 0 bases, with 18 bases separating them. Per the germline V gene, CDR1 is MNHNS and CDR2 is SASEGT. The CDR3 loop spans 17 amino acids. The CDR3 spells CASSGLGATSHQETQYF. As DNA, the CDR3 is TGTGCCAGCAGTGGGTTGGGGGCGACATCTCACCAAGAGACCCAGTACTTC.

The rearrangement joins TRBV4-1 to TRBJ1-2; 9 bases are shared with TRBD1. This CDR3 contains 16 residues. Losses at the gene ends were 5 bases for V and 10 bases for J; bases not matched to a gene: 17. CDR1 and CDR2 from the germline V gene are MGHRA and YSYEKL. This chain's CDR3 is CASSIIDGDRDLDYTF. The CDR3, as DNA: TGCGCCAGCAGCATAATCGATGGGGACAGGGATTTAGACTACACCTTC.